The 15 T cell receptor beta chains presented below share a single source sample, sequenced in a study of blood T cell repertoires in COVID-19. Libraries were prepared by immunoSEQ multiplex PCR; TCRdb keeps only in-frame clonotypes and omits some of them. The table lists about 330,000 clones, roughly 90% of them singletons. Sequenced: peripheral blood. Receptor source: a woman aged 45-65 years with active or convalescent COVID-19.

The genes are TRBV11-2 and TRBJ2-7, with D possibly matching TRBD2 (5 bases). Germline V CDR1 and CDR2: SGHAT, FQNNGV. This CDR3 is 14 amino acids long. Trimming removed 0 bases at V and 7 bases at J, with 13 bases between. CDR3 protein: CASSLEYDKREQYF. The CDR3 DNA is TGTGCCAGCAGCTTAGAATACGACAAGCGGGAGCAGTACTTC.

The chain recombines TRBV15 with TRBJ1-1; 11 bases are shared with TRBD1. V lost 7 bases to trimming and J lost 3 bases; unmatched junction nucleotides: 13. Germline lookup yields CDR1 LNHNV and CDR2 YYDKDF (reference sequence). This CDR3 is 17 amino acids long. The CDR3 DNA is TGTGCCACCACCCCACTTCTGGACAGGGGGCCCTACACTGAAGCTTTCTTT. Translation: CATTPLLDRGPYTEAFF.

This CDR3 reads CASSLNLRGGGDEQFF. The CDR3 DNA reads TGTGCCAGCAGCTTGAACCTCCGGGGGGGCGGCGATGAGCAGTTCTTC. The rearrangement uses TRBV7-2 and TRBJ2-1; 8 bases map to TRBD2. The length of the CDR3 is 16 residues. Germline CDR1 and CDR2: SGHTA and FQGNSA. V gave up 3 bases and J gave up 8 bases; unmatched junction bases: 12.

The genes are TRBV2 and TRBJ1-5, with D hard to call. This CDR3 is built from 14 residues. Germline V lookup: CDR1 SNHLY, CDR2 FYNNEI. V lost 7 bases to trimming and J lost 5 bases, with 15 bases between them. CDR3: CASTPAEGYQPQHF. For the CDR3, the DNA is TGTGCCAGCACCCCCGCGGAAGGATATCAGCCCCAGCATTTT. The whole variable domain, remainder taken from reference TRBV2 and TRBJ1-5, is EPEVTQTPSHQVTQMGQEVILRCVPISNHLYFYWYRQILGQKVEFLVSFYNNEISEKSEIFDDQFSVERPDGSNFTLKIRSTKLEDSAMYFCASTPAEGYQPQHFGDGTRLSIL.

V gene TRBV3-1 (or the pseudogene TRBV3-2) combines with J gene TRBJ1-4; D remains unclear. V was trimmed by 0 bases and J by 8 bases, leaving 7 bases between them. Germline CDR1 is LGHDT and CDR2 is YNNKEL (reference sequence). The CDR3 loop spans 13 amino acids. The DNA for the CDR3 is TGTGCCAGCAGCCAAGATTACAAGGAAAAACTGTTTTTT. Protein product: CASSQDYKEKLFF.

The chain uses TRBV19 and TRBJ2-3; no clear D gene. Trimming cost V 4 bases and J 5 bases, with 4 bases left between them. This CDR3 region has 11 residues. Germline-derived CDR1 and CDR2 are LNHDA and SQIVND (reference sequence). In DNA, the CDR3 is TGTGCCAGTAGTAGCGGAGATACGCAGTATTTT. Translation gives CASSSGDTQYF.

The chain employs TRBV19 and TRBJ1-1; no firm D call. The CDR3 contains 14 residues. Per germline, CDR1 LNHDA and CDR2 SQIVND (reference sequence). V was pared by 0 bases and J by 7 bases, with 12 bases between. Here the CDR3 DNA reads TGTGCCAGTAGTATAGATATGGTTGGAGTTGAAGCTTTCTTT. This translates into CASSIDMVGVEAFF.

The V call is TRBV6-5, the J call TRBJ1-1; 7 bases agree with TRBD1. CDR3 length: 13 amino acids. V shed 8 bases, J shed 1 base, and the junction held 4 bases outside the gene matches. CDR1 and CDR2 (germline): MNHEY, SVGAGI. CDR3: CASRDRSNTEAFF. CDR3 nucleotide sequence: TGTGCCAGCCGGGACAGATCGAACACTGAAGCTTTCTTT.

V gene TRBV28 combines with J gene TRBJ2-5; 9 positions agree with TRBD1. CDR3 length equals 14 residues. The J segment lost 1 base and the V segment lost 6 bases, leaving 3 bases of the junction unmatched. The germline V gene has CDR1 MDHEN and CDR2 SYDVKM. CDR3 sequence: CASRLQGAQETQYF. In DNA form, the CDR3 reads TGTGCCAGCAGACTACAGGGGGCCCAAGAGACCCAGTACTTC.

V and J are TRBV19 and TRBJ2-3; D possibly corresponds to TRBD1 (6 bases). This CDR3 is built from 15 residues. The germline CDR1 and CDR2 sequences are LNHDA and SQIVND (reference sequence). V lost 7 bases to trimming and J lost 3 bases, with 17 bases between them. The CDR3 protein is CASIETGAPTDTQYF. The DNA for the CDR3 is TGTGCCAGTATCGAGACAGGAGCTCCTACAGATACGCAGTATTTT.

This sequence joins TRBV2 and TRBJ1-1; tentatively, D is TRBD1 (6 bases). This CDR3 comprises 13 residues. CDR1 is SNHLY, CDR2 FYNNEI, per germline. Trimming stripped 4 bases from V and 6 bases from J, with 12 bases between. This CDR3 is CASSVQGSAEAFF. The CDR3, as DNA: TGTGCCAGCAGTGTCCAGGGGTCAGCTGAAGCTTTCTTT.

The chain couples TRBV5-1 to TRBJ2-7, with D possibly TRBD1 on 6 matching bases. Deletions cut 4 bases from V and 4 bases from J, with 12 bases between. This CDR3 has 13 residues. The V gene's germline CDR1 is SGHRS and CDR2 YFSETQ. The CDR3 protein is CASSLTGDYEQYF. CDR3 in DNA: TGCGCCAGCAGCCTGACAGGTGATTACGAGCAGTACTTC.

The chain recombines TRBV28 with TRBJ1-2; D uncertain. Looked up from germline, CDR1 is MDHEN and CDR2 is SYDVKM. The CDR3 runs 16 residues. V was cut by 2 bases and J by 3 bases, with 16 bases left in between. The CDR3 reads CASSLHSGLLDYGYTF. The DNA for the CDR3 is TGTGCCAGCAGTTTACATTCGGGGTTGTTGGACTATGGCTACACCTTC.

The rearrangement uses TRBV6-2 or TRBV6-3 and TRBJ2-2; 7 nucleotides agree with TRBD1. The CDR3 is 14 amino acids. Germline assignment: CDR1 MNHEY and CDR2 SVGEGT. The junction had 6 bases not matched to a gene; V was cut back by 4 bases and J by 7 bases. CDR3 in amino acids: CASSSTGSGGELFF. The CDR3 region has the DNA TGTGCCAGCAGTTCGACAGGGTCTGGCGGGGAGCTGTTTTTT.

This clone came up once. V and J are TRBV29-1 and TRBJ2-3, with D possibly being TRBD2 (6 bases). CDR3 length: 14 amino acids. Looked up from germline, CDR1 is SQVTM and CDR2 is ANQGSEA. V was cut by 2 bases and J by 2 bases, with 11 bases left in between. CDR3 sequence reads: CSVESSGATDTQYF. The DNA of the CDR3 is TGCAGCGTTGAAAGTAGCGGAGCCACAGATACGCAGTATTTT.